The 9 T cell receptor beta chains presented below share a single source sample, sequenced in a study of post-analysis software for immune sequencing data (dated by TCRdb to about 2015). These TCRs are of unknown antigen specificity. The protocol used for the library was PCR. Data came from an Illumina HiSeq 2500. To reduce PCR and sequencing biases, unique molecular identifiers were incorporated into the TCR beta cDNA libraries. TCRdb's own reprocessing of the public reads used fastp at Q25 and MiXCR and kept productive beta chains. When rows share a CDR3 protein, they turn into one entry using the most common DNA and genes. Across this sample there are about 460,000 distinct CDR3 sequences, with over 35% seen only once. Around 10% of the sample is taken by the ten largest. Broad study findings and their caveats: Roughly 5 TRBV segments, including TRBV5-6, TRBV5-1 and TRBV20-1, were significantly more frequent in patients than controls.

Input material: blood. These receptors all stem from a girl aged 10 to 17 with multiple sclerosis.

The gene calls are TRBV4-1 and TRBJ2-1, with D perhaps TRBD2 (6 bases). The ends were cut back, 2 bases at V and 13 bases at J, with 24 bases in the middle. The CDR3 is 16 residues long. Looked up from germline, CDR1 is MGHRA and CDR2 is YSYEKL. The CDR3 loop is CASSQPRAAGKETQFF. The CDR3 DNA is TGCGCCAGCAGCCAACCCCGAGCGGCGGGAAAAGAGACCCAGTTCTTC.

The gene calls are TRBV6-2 or TRBV6-3 and TRBJ2-7; 7 nucleotides line up with TRBD2. The CDR3 loop spans 13 amino acids. Germline CDR1 MNHEY, CDR2 SVGEGT. V gave up 8 bases and J gave up 1 base; unmatched junction bases: 5. For the CDR3, the DNA is TGTGCCAGCGGGAGGGACTATTCCTACGAGCAGTACTTC. Its protein is CASGRDYSYEQYF.

The chain is built from TRBV19 and TRBJ2-7; 7 bases align to TRBD1. The germline V gene has CDR1 LNHDA and CDR2 SQIVND (reference sequence). The CDR3 consists of 13 residues. V trimming: 10 bases; J trimming: 3 bases; junction bases outside the gene matches: 9. CDR3 nucleotides: TGTGCCACACAAAAAGACAGGGACTACGAGCAGTACTTC. It translates to CATQKDRDYEQYF. Filled out from reference TRBV19 and TRBJ2-7, the complete variable domain reads DGGITQSPKYLFRKEGQNVTLSCEQNLNHDAMYWYRQDPGQGLRLIYYSQIVNDFQKGDIAEGYSVSREKKESFPLTVTSAQKNPTAFYLCATQKDRDYEQYFGPGTRLTVT.

This clonotype turned up a few times. Written as DNA, the CDR3 is TGTGCCAGACTAGCGGGAGAGACTACGCAGTATTTT. Its translation is CARLAGETTQYF. The V and J genes are TRBV6-7 and TRBJ2-3, with 11 nucleotides matching TRBD2. TRBV6-7 carries the ORF label, with uncertain function. The CDR3 extends over 12 amino acids. With V trimmed by 9 bases and J by 8 bases, 4 bases remained unmatched.

This chain uses TRBV28 with TRBJ2-7; TRBD1 aligns across 7 bases. The CDR3 has 15 residues. V gave up 5 bases and J gave up 4 bases; unmatched junction bases: 11. Germline CDR1 reads MDHEN; CDR2 reads SYDVKM. As DNA, the CDR3 is TGTGCCAGCAGTCACGGACAGGACCCCCCTTACGAGCAGTACTTC. Translated, it gives CASSHGQDPPYEQYF.

Turning to this clonotype: At one boundary the junction diverges from the germline segment, which might be a read error. The rearrangement uses TRBV29-1 and TRBJ2-2, with 11 bases lining up with TRBD1. Germline CDR1 and CDR2: SQVTM and ANQGSEA. There are 14 residues in the CDR3. CDR3 nucleotide sequence: TGCAGCGGAGGACAGGGGGCGAACATCGGGGAGCTGTTTTTT. Its protein product is CSGGQGANIGELFF.

This rearrangement joins TRBV10-3 to TRBJ2-1, with 10 bases fitting TRBD1. The V and J ends lost 1 base and 5 bases, in that order; junction bases with no gene match: 2. The CDR3 sequence is 15 residues long. CDR1 is ENHRY, CDR2 SYGVKD, per germline. For the CDR3, the DNA is TGTGCCATCAGTGAGTACGGGACAGGGGACAATGAGCAGTTCTTC. Protein: CAISEYGTGDNEQFF.

This clonotype was detected a few times. This rearrangement joins TRBV7-2 to TRBJ2-7, with TRBD1 identical over 9 bases. Germline V gene lookup returns CDR1 SGHTA and CDR2 FQGNSA. This CDR3 has 14 amino acids. Losses at the gene ends were 4 bases for V and 2 bases for J; bases not matched to a gene: 3. The CDR3 sequence: CASSSYRGPYEQYF. DNA for the CDR3: TGTGCCAGCAGCTCTTACAGGGGGCCCTACGAGCAGTACTTC.

The chain joins TRBV15 to TRBJ2-5; no reliable D call. V dropped 5 bases and J dropped 1 base, with 8 bases sitting between them. The CDR3 extends over 13 amino acids. Germline assignment: CDR1 LNHNV and CDR2 YYDKDF (reference sequence). The CDR3 DNA sequence: TGTGCCACCAGCCAGACCGTCCAAGAGACCCAGTACTTC. Its protein product is CATSQTVQETQYF.